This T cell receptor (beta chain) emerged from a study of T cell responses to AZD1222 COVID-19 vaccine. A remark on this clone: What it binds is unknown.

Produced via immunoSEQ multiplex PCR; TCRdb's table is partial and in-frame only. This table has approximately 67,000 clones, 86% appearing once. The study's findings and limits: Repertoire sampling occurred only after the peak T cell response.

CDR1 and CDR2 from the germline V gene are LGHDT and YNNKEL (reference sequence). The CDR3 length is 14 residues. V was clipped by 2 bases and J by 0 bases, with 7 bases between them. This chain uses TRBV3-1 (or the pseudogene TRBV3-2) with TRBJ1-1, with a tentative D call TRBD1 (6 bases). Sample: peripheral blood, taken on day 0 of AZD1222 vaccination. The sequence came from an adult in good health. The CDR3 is CASSQQGLNTEAFF. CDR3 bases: TGTGCCAGCAGCCAACAGGGGTTGAACACTGAAGCTTTCTTT.